Included here is one T cell receptor (beta chain) sequence, with context. This sample is part of a study of CD8+CD57+ T cells in acquired aplastic anemia. Study-wide background: The DNA of sorted CD4+ and CD8+ cells averaged 3.2 ug.

The study profiled TCR beta VDJ and CDR3 using genomic DNA as template. Via MiXCR, TCRdb re-called the reads, giving one row per CDR3 protein. The table has 200,000 to 300,000 distinct CDR3 sequences, around 82% seen once. Trimming left V 6 bases short and J 8 bases short, with 12 bases between. There are 12 residues in the CDR3. Germline CDR1 reads SNHLY; CDR2 reads FYNNEI. The authors sequenced patients whose flow cytometry had shown CD8+CD57+ cell expansion. The patients all had a severe acquired aplastic anemia diagnosis. At the time of blood sampling, patients had not yet received any therapy. The V and J genes are TRBV2 and TRBJ2-3; D gene uncertain. The TCR comes from a human donor with aplastic anemia. Sequencing was carried out using sorted CD4+, CD8+, or CD8+CD57+ T cells (not recorded which) from PBMCs. The CDR3 nucleotides are TGTGCCAGCAGAGTAGGGCCCGTTACGCAGTATTTT. It is translated as CASRVGPVTQYF.